This TCR beta chain was documented in a study of blood T cell repertoires in COVID-19. Study in general: Sites in the United States, Italy and Spain provided acute and convalescent COVID-19 samples. Nucleic acid was either cDNA or gDNA, and it came from T cells, B-cell-depleted T cells, or PBMCs.

Per the germline V gene, CDR1 is WNHNN and CDR2 is SYGVQD (reference sequence). The CDR3 is 14 residues long. The V end lost 0 bases, the J end lost 3 bases, and 9 bases lay between the germline ends. This clone was seen a few times. Sequencing was performed with immunoSEQ multiplex PCR; in TCRdb, only in-frame clones are kept and a portion is missing. This table holds roughly 250,000 clones, around 80% found once. This chain joins TRBV10-1 and TRBJ2-7, with D possibly being TRBD1 (6 bases). The receptor was derived from a woman between 35 and 50 years old with active or convalescent COVID-19. Sequenced: peripheral blood. CDR3 nucleotides: TGCGCCAGCAGTGAGTCCGGACAGAACTACGAGCAGTACTTC. Translation: CASSESGQNYEQYF.